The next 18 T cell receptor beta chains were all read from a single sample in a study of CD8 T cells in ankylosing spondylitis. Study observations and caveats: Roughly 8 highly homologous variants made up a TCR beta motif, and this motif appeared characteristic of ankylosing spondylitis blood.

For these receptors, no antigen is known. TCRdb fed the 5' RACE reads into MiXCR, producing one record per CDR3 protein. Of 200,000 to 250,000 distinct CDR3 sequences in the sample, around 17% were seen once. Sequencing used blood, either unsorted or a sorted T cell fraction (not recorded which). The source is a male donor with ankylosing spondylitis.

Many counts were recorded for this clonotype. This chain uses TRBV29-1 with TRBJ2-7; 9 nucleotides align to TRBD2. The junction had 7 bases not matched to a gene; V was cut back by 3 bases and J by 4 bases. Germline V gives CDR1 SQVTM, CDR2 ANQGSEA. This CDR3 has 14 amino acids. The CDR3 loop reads CSVEGRGGVYEQYF. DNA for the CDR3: TGCAGCGTTGAGGGGCGGGGGGGCGTTTACGAGCAGTACTTC.

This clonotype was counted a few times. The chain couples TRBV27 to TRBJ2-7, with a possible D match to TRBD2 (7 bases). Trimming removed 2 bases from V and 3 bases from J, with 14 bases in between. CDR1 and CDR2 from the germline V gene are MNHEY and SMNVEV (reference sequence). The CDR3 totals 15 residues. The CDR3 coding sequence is TGTGCCAGCAGTTTAGCCTTCGGGGGGCGCTACGAGCAGTACTTC. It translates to CASSLAFGGRYEQYF.

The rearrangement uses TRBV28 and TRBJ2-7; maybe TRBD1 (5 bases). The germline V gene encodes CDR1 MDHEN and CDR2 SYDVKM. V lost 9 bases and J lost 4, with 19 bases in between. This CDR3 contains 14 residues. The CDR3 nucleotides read TGTGCCAGGCGCCGAACAGGCAACGATTACGAGCAGTACTTC. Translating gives CARRRTGNDYEQYF.

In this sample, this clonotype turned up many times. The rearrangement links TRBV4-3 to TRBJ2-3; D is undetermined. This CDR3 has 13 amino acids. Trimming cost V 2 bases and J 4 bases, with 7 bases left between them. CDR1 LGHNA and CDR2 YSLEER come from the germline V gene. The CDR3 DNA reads TGCGCCAGCAGCCAATGGACCCCAGATACGCAGTATTTT. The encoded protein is CASSQWTPDTQYF.

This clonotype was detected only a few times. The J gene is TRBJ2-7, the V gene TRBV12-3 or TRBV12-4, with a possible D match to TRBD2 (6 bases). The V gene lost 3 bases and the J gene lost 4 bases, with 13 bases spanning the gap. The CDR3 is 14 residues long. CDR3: CASSLGPEGYEQYF. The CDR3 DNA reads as TGTGCCAGCAGTTTGGGGCCGGAGGGGTACGAGCAGTACTTC.

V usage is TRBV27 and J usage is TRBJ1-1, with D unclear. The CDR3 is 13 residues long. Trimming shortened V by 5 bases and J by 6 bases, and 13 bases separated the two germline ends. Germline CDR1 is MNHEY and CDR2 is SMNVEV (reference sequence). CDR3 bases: TGTGCCAGCAGTCCGACCGAATATTCTGAAGCTTTCTTT. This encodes CASSPTEYSEAFF.

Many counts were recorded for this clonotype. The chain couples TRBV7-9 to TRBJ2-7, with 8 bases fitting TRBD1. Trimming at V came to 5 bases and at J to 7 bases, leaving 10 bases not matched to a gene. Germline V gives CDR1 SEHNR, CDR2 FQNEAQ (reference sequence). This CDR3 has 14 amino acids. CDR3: CASSPGGGREEQYF. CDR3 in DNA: TGTGCCAGCAGCCCAGGGGGCGGCCGCGAGGAGCAGTACTTC. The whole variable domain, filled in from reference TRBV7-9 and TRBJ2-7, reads DTGVSQNPRHKITKRGQNVTFRCDPISEHNRLYWYRQTLGQGPEFLTYFQNEAQLEKSRLLSDRFSAERPKGSFSTLEIQRTEQGDSAMYLCASSPGGGREEQYFGPGTRLTVT.

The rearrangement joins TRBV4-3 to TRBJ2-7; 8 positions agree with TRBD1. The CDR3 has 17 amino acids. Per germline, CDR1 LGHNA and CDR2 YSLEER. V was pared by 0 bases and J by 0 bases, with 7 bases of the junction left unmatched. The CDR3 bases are TGCGCCAGCAGCCAAGATCGGGCGACAGGGGCCTCCTACGAGCAGTACTTC. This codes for CASSQDRATGASYEQYF.

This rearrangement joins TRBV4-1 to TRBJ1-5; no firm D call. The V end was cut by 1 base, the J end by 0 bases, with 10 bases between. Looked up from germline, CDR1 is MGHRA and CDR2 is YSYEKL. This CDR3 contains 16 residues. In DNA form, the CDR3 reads TGCGCCAGCAGCCAAGGGGCGGGCTATAGCAATCAGCCCCAGCATTTT. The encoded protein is CASSQGAGYSNQPQHF.

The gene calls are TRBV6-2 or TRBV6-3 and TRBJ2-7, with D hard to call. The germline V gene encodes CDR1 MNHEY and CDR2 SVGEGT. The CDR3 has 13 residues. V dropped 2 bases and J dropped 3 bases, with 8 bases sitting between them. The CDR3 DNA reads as TGTGCCAGCAGTTACGAACTAAGCTACGAGCAGTACTTC. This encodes CASSYELSYEQYF.

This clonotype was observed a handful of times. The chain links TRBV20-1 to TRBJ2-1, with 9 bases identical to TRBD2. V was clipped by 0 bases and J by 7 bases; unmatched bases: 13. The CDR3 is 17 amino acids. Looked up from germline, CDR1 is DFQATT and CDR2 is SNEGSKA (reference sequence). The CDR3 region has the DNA TGCAGTGCTAGAGATCAAGAAGCGGGGGGTAGGTGGAATGAGCAGTTCTTC. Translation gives CSARDQEAGGRWNEQFF.

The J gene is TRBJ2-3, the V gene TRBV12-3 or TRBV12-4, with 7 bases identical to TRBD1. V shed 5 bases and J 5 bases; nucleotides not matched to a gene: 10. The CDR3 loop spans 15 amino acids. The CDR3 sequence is CASSHAQGLRDTQYF. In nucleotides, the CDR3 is TGTGCCAGCAGTCACGCACAGGGGTTGCGAGATACGCAGTATTTT.

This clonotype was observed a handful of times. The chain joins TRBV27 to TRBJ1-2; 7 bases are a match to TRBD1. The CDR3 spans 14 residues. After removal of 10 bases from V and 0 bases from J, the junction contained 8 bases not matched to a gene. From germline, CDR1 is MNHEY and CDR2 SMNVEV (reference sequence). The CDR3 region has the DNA TGTGCCACCTCACAGGGGCTCTCTAACTATGGCTACACCTTC. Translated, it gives CATSQGLSNYGYTF.

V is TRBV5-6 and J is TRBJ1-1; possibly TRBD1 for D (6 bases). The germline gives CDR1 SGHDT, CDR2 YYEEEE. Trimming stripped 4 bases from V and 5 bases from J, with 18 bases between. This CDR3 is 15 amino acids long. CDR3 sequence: CASSALAGTRTEAFF. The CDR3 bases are TGTGCCAGCAGCGCCCTGGCGGGGACAAGGACTGAAGCTTTCTTT.

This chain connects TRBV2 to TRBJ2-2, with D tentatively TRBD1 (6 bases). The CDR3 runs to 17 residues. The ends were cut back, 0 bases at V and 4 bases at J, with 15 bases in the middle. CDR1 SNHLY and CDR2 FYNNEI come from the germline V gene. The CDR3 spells CASSEAHLGAGTGELFF. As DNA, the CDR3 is TGTGCCAGCAGTGAAGCGCATTTGGGGGCGGGCACCGGGGAGCTGTTTTTT.

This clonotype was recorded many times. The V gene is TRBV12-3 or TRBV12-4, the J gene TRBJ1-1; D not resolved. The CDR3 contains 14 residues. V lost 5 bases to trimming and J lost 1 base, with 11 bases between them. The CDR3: CASSPSEGNTEAFF. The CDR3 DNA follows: TGTGCCAGCAGTCCCTCAGAGGGGAACACTGAAGCTTTCTTT.

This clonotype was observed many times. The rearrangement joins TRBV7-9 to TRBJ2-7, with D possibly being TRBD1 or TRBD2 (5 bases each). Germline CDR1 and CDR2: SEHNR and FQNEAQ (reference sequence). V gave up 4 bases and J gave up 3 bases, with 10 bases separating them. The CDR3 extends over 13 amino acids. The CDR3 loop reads CASSSSGSYEQYF. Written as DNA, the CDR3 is TGTGCCAGCAGCTCGTCAGGGAGCTACGAGCAGTACTTC. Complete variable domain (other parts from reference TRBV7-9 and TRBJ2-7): DTGVSQNPRHKITKRGQNVTFRCDPISEHNRLYWYRQTLGQGPEFLTYFQNEAQLEKSRLLSDRFSAERPKGSFSTLEIQRTEQGDSAMYLCASSSSGSYEQYFGPGTRLTVT.

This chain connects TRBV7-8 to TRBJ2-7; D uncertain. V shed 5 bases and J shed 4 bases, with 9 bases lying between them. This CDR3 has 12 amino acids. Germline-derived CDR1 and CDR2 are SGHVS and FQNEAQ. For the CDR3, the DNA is TGTGCCAGCAGCGACGACAAGTACGAGCAGTACTTC. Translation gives CASSDDKYEQYF. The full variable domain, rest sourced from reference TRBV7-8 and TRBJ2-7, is GAGVSQSPRYKVAKRGQDVALRCDPISGHVSLFWYQQALGQGPEFLTYFQNEAQLDKSGLPSDRFFAERPEGSVSTLKIQRTQQEDSAVYLCASSDDKYEQYFGPGTRLTVT.